What follows are 3 T cell receptor beta chains derived from one specimen sequenced in a study of blood T cells in healthy people across ages (dated by TCRdb to about 2015). Library preparation used 5' RACE. Instrument on record: Illumina HiSeq 2500. The second PCR ran for roughly 7 to 12 cycles and used a J-beta primer mix along with a sample-barcoded 5' primer. In TCRdb, the public reads were trimmed at Q25 with fastp and aligned with MiXCR, with productive beta chains retained. Entries are consolidated by CDR3 protein sequence, retaining the most common genes and DNA. For this sample the table gives about 970,000 distinct CDR3 sequences, of which 51% were detected only once. The ten biggest clones cover 20% to 25% of the sample. The sequencing sample was made of blood. These TCRs come from a woman between 55 and 75 years old in good health.

This clonotype was seen just once. This sequence joins TRBV20-1 and TRBJ1-2; no definite D call. Per germline, CDR1 DFQATT and CDR2 SNEGSKA (reference sequence). V lost 6 bases and J lost 4, with 18 bases in between. The CDR3 totals 14 residues. The CDR3 region has the DNA TGCAGTGCCCCTTCGAGGACTGCGCTCTATGGCTACACCTTC. It yields the protein CSAPSRTALYGYTF.

The chain joins TRBV7-2 to TRBJ2-7, with 7 bases identical to TRBD2. The germline gives CDR1 SGHTA, CDR2 FQGNSA. The J segment lost 3 bases and the V segment lost 2 bases, leaving 7 bases of the junction unmatched. This CDR3 has 15 amino acids. Here the CDR3 reads CASSLSGNALYEQYF. The DNA for the CDR3 is TGTGCCAGCAGCTTAAGCGGGAACGCCCTCTACGAGCAGTACTTC.

The chain links TRBV11-2 to TRBJ2-4; D gene unclear. Trimming cost V 5 bases and J 9 bases, with 14 bases left between them. Germline assignment: CDR1 SGHAT and CDR2 FQNNGV. This CDR3 region has 13 residues. This chain's CDR3 is CASSQSGRGIQYF. CDR3 coding DNA: TGTGCCAGCAGCCAGTCCGGCCGTGGCATTCAGTACTTC. The entire variable domain, with the rest obtained from reference TRBV11-2 and TRBJ2-4, is as follows: EAGVAQSPRYKIIEKRQSVAFWCNPISGHATLYWYQQILGQGPKLLIQFQNNGVVDDSQLPKDRFSAERLKGVDSTLKIQPAKLEDSAVYLCASSQSGRGIQYFGAGTRLSVL.